This T cell receptor beta chain was captured by sequencing in a study of metastatic and nonmetastatic thyroid tumors. In the study overall: Repertoires from malignant and benign thyroid patients were compared across blood and tumor or nodule tissue.

Trimming pared 1 base from V and 2 bases from J, leaving 8 bases between. The germline V gene encodes CDR1 KGHSH and CDR2 LQKENI. The CDR3 length is 14 residues. General study findings and limits: Malignant thyroid tumors reportedly had TCR beta diversity that was significantly higher than in benign nodules, in blood and tumor.

This clone was found many times. Its antigen is not known. As originally analysed: A classifier of distant metastasis in papillary thyroid cancer was built from CDR3 differences (across clinicopathological groups). From the PCR reads, TCRdb re-called clones with MiXCR. The V and J calls come from TCRdb's annotation, not from the publication. The sample contains some 29,000 clones, approximately 7.4% of which appear only once. Ahead of thyroid surgery, no patient had received treatment of any kind. The TCR comes from a female donor with papillary thyroid cancer or a benign thyroid nodule (not recorded which). Some clones in this sample may be carry-over from other donors' samples. V is TRBV18 and J is TRBJ1-2, with no clear D. Sequenced material: blood. DNA of the CDR3: TGTGCCAGCTCACCACTCACAGTCAACTATGGCTACACCTTC. It is translated as CASSPLTVNYGYTF.